The TCR beta chain described here comes from a study of T cell clones after liver transplantation. As for the study in general: Post-transplant blood was tracked for graft-donor-reactive T cell clones identified in a pre-transplant mixed lymphocyte reaction. Draws occurred before transplant, before withdrawal, and after complete or failed withdrawal.

The protocol was immunoSEQ multiplex PCR, while the TCRdb copy is restricted to in-frame clones and leaves out a portion. This table holds roughly 17,000 clones, around 84% found once. Per germline, CDR1 SEHNR and CDR2 FQNEAQ (reference sequence). The CDR3 is 14 amino acids. V was pared by 2 bases and J by 6 bases, with 1 base of the junction left unmatched. The chain joins TRBV7-9 to TRBJ1-4, with 9 positions matching TRBD1. This sequence originates from a human patient who received a liver transplant. The graft donor may have given rise to some T cells. Sequencing was performed on CD8+ T cells from blood, taken less than 50 months after liver transplant. The CDR3 spells CASSLTGGDEKLFF. As DNA, the CDR3 is TGTGCCAGCAGCTTAACAGGGGGCGATGAAAAACTGTTTTTT.